This T cell receptor beta chain was sequenced in a study of blood T cells in healthy people across ages. The CDR3 is 13 residues long. CDR1 and CDR2 from the germline V gene are MGHRA and YSYEKL. Trimming took off 0 bases at V and 9 bases at J, with 12 bases between the two ends. Alongside a J-beta primer mix, a sample-barcoded 5' primer served in a second PCR lasting about 7 to 12 cycles. TCRdb re-derived calls from the 5' RACE reads in MiXCR, one entry per CDR3 protein. The sample records hundreds of thousands of distinct CDR3 sequences, roughly 50% being singletons. Points on this clonotype: The antigen remains unidentified.

Study observations and caveats: More naive CD4+ cells and higher diversity marked long-lived donors relative to aged donors.

The sequenced material came from blood. V gene TRBV4-1 combines with J gene TRBJ2-7; possibly TRBD2 for D (5 bases). This sequence originates from a woman in her sixties in good health. In DNA, the CDR3 is TGCGCCAGCAGCCAAGATCTGGAGGTGGCGCAGTACTTC. Encoded protein: CASSQDLEVAQYF.